A single sample is the source of the 21 T cell receptor beta chains below, sequenced in a study of blood T cells in healthy people across ages. For the second PCR, which ran for roughly 7 to 11 cycles, a sample-barcoded 5' primer and a J-beta primer mix were used. From the 5' RACE reads, TCRdb called clonotypes with MiXCR, one entry per CDR3 protein. Here the sample spans 1.5 million to 2 million distinct CDR3 sequences, roughly 30% being singletons. Sequencing input: blood. The receptors were gathered from a woman aged 25 to 39 in good health.

In this sample, this clonotype turned up a few times. The chain links TRBV21-1 to TRBJ2-7; the D segment call TRBD1 is taken from the table without a DNA check. TRBV21-1 is a listed pseudogene. CDR3 length: 16 residues. CDR3 residues: CASSKEGRRDSYEQYF. The CDR3 nucleotides are TGTGCCAGCAGCAAAGAGGGGCGCCGTGACTCCTACGAGCAGTACTTC.

The DNA for the CDR3 is TGTGCCAGCAGCCCTGGAGGGCAGGGGTCCTACAATGAGCAGTTCTTC. Encoded protein: CASSPGGQGSYNEQFF. The chain links TRBV7-6 to TRBJ2-1; D is perhaps TRBD1 or TRBD2 (6 bases each). The CDR3 is 16 amino acids. The V gene's germline CDR1 is SGHVS and CDR2 FNYEAQ. V lost 5 bases to trimming and J lost 1 base, with 15 bases between them.

The V gene is TRBV5-1, the J gene TRBJ2-3; the match to TRBD2 covers 7 bases. Losses at the gene ends were 3 bases for V and 6 bases for J; bases not matched to a gene: 7. The CDR3 covers 14 residues. Per germline, CDR1 SGHRS and CDR2 YFSETQ. CDR3 nucleotide sequence: TGCGCCAGCAGCTACGGACTAGATGCCGATACGCAGTATTTT. It yields the protein CASSYGLDADTQYF.

This clonotype was seen many times. The rearrangement uses TRBV28 and TRBJ2-5, with D possibly called TRBD1 or TRBD2 (6 bases each). The germline gives CDR1 MDHEN, CDR2 SYDVKM. CDR3 size: 14 residues. The V and J ends lost 3 bases and 4 bases respectively, with 12 bases between them. The CDR3 nucleotides are TGTGCCAGCAGTTTCCGGGGGCGGGGAGAGACCCAGTACTTC. Translation gives CASSFRGRGETQYF.

This clonotype has just a few counts. The chain employs TRBV3-1 and TRBJ2-3, with 8 bases aligning to TRBD2. J gave up 6 bases and V 5 bases, and 10 bases lay outside the gene matches. CDR3 length: 15 amino acids. Per germline, CDR1 LGHDT and CDR2 YNNKEL (reference sequence). The CDR3: CASSSWREAQDTQYF. The CDR3 DNA reads as TGTGCCAGCAGCTCCTGGCGGGAGGCCCAGGATACGCAGTATTTT.

CDR3 nucleotide sequence: TGTGCCAGCACCGAGGACAGAACTCTGGGCTACACCTTC. Amino acid sequence: CASTEDRTLGYTF. This chain joins TRBV7-2 and TRBJ1-2; perhaps TRBD1 as D (6 bases). From germline, CDR1 is SGHTA and CDR2 FQGNSA. The V end lost 7 bases, the J end lost 8 bases, and 17 bases lay between the germline ends. This CDR3 region has 13 residues. Looking up the rest from reference TRBV7-2 and TRBJ1-2 gives the full variable domain: GAGVSQSPSNKVTEKGKDVELRCDPISGHTALYWYRQSLGQGLEFLIYFQGNSAPDKSGLPSDRFSAERTGGSVSTLTIQRTQQEDSAVYLCASTEDRTLGYTFGSGTRLTVV.

This clonotype was seen repeatedly, ten times or more. This chain connects TRBV4-1 to TRBJ2-6; no clear D gene. The CDR3 extends over 16 amino acids. Germline V gene lookup returns CDR1 MGHRA and CDR2 YSYEKL. V was trimmed by 2 bases and J by 4 bases, leaving 12 bases between them. The CDR3 coding sequence is TGCGCCAGCAGCCAACTTTTTACGGAGGGGGCCAACGTCCTGACTTTC. It specifies CASSQLFTEGANVLTF.

Comment on this clonotype: A read error may be the cause here, since a much bigger clone is one base away. The chain combines TRBV29-1 with TRBJ2-3; D is ambiguous. Per germline, CDR1 SQVTM and CDR2 ANQGSEA. There are 15 residues in the CDR3. Trimming left V 4 bases short and J 5 bases short, with 19 bases between. Here the CDR3 reads CSVAGSGVIGDTQYF. As DNA, the CDR3 is TGCAGCGTTGCCGGGTCTGGGGTAATCGGAGATACGCAGTATTTT.

This chain connects TRBV20-1 to TRBJ2-4, with 14 bases that match TRBD2. The CDR3 contains 18 residues. From germline, CDR1 is DFQATT and CDR2 SNEGSKA (reference sequence). The V gene end was trimmed by 2 bases and the J gene end by 2 bases; junction bases not matched to a gene: 8. For the CDR3, the DNA is TGCAGTGCTAGATTCGGACTAGCGGGGGGTGGGACCAAAAACATTCAGTACTTC. This sequence encodes CSARFGLAGGGTKNIQYF.

This clonotype was observed at least ten times. The rearrangement uses TRBV20-1 and TRBJ2-5; no definite D call. There are 10 residues in the CDR3. Germline loops: CDR1 DFQATT, CDR2 SNEGSKA (reference sequence). CDR3 DNA: TGCAGCGCGGAGCAAGAGACCCAGTACTTC. Translated, it gives CSAEQETQYF.

This chain uses TRBV10-3 with TRBJ2-7; D is perhaps TRBD1 (5 bases). V was pared by 5 bases and J by 5 bases, with 10 bases between. Per germline, CDR1 ENHRY and CDR2 SYGVKD. The CDR3 covers 12 residues. The CDR3 is CAISRTTHEQYF. The CDR3 DNA reads as TGTGCCATCAGTAGGACAACCCACGAGCAGTACTTC.

This clonotype was observed a handful of times. Compared with germline, one end of the junction differs, possibly owing to a read error. The rearrangement joins TRBV11-2 to TRBJ2-1; TRBD2 matches at 10 bases. CDR3 size: 18 residues. In germline, CDR1 is SGHAT, CDR2 FQNNGV. The CDR3 region is CTSSPRGLAETPLDEQFF. The CDR3, as DNA: TGTACCAGTAGCCCGCGAGGACTAGCGGAGACCCCCCTGGATGAGCAGTTCTTC.

V is TRBV12-3 or TRBV12-4 and J is TRBJ1-3; D ambiguous. The CDR3 consists of 15 residues. Trimming took off 6 bases at V and 0 bases at J, with 12 bases between the two ends. The CDR3 region has the DNA TGTGCCAGCAGGGAATCTGGGGTCTCTGGAAACACCATATATTTT. It yields the protein CASRESGVSGNTIYF.

The CDR3 spells CASSFWGPNTGELFF. The CDR3 nucleotides are TGTGCCAGCAGCTTTTGGGGGCCGAACACCGGGGAGCTGTTTTTT. The genes are TRBV7-9 and TRBJ2-2, with a tentative D call TRBD1 (6 bases). The CDR3 is 15 amino acids. The germline V and J ends were trimmed by 3 bases and 0 bases, with 8 bases remaining between them. Germline V gene data show CDR1 as SEHNR and CDR2 as FQNEAQ (reference sequence).

The chain employs TRBV20-1 and TRBJ2-1, with 13 bases matching TRBD2. The trim removed 0 bases at V and 10 bases at J, leaving 3 bases unmatched. The V gene's germline CDR1 is DFQATT and CDR2 SNEGSKA (reference sequence). The CDR3 totals 14 residues. This CDR3 reads CSARDGTSGTEQFF. The CDR3 coding sequence is TGCAGTGCTAGAGACGGGACTAGCGGGACAGAGCAGTTCTTC.

The rearrangement joins TRBV7-4 to TRBJ1-5; D ambiguous. The V gene lost 6 bases and the J gene lost 0 bases, with 12 bases spanning the gap. The CDR3 totals 15 residues. Germline-derived CDR1 and CDR2 are SGHVT and SQSDAQ. CDR3 residues: CASRGRKDSNQPQHF. Here the CDR3 DNA reads TGTGCCAGCAGGGGGAGGAAAGATAGCAATCAGCCCCAGCATTTT.

This clonotype was found many times. The chain carries TRBV5-1 and TRBJ2-7; no definite D call. Trimming cost V 0 bases and J 6 bases, with 7 bases left between them. The CDR3 length is 12 residues. CDR1 is SGHRS and CDR2 is YFSETQ in the germline V gene. CDR3 sequence: CASSLAPTEQYF. The CDR3 region has the DNA TGCGCCAGCAGCTTGGCCCCCACCGAGCAGTACTTC.

Turning to this clonotype: One junction end disagrees with the germline gene, perhaps due to a read error. The chain recombines TRBV20-1 with TRBJ2-1; 11 positions match TRBD2. This CDR3 contains 16 residues. Per germline, CDR1 DFQATT and CDR2 SNEGSKA (reference sequence). In DNA form, the CDR3 reads TGCAGTACTAGTCCCACTAGCGGGAGTTCCTACAATGAGCAGTTCTTC. Translation: CSTSPTSGSSYNEQFF.

This clonotype came up a few times. The V gene is TRBV28, the J gene TRBJ2-3, with a weak D call TRBD2 (5 bases). Per germline, CDR1 MDHEN and CDR2 SYDVKM. V was cut by 8 bases and J by 2 bases, with 11 bases left in between. This CDR3 has 13 amino acids. The CDR3 DNA sequence: TGTGCCAGCGCCTCGACTAACACAGATACGCAGTATTTT. Its protein is CASASTNTDTQYF.

V is TRBV9 and J is TRBJ1-3; D gene uncertain. Germline-derived CDR1 and CDR2 are SGDLS and YYNGEE. This CDR3 region has 15 residues. Trimming cost V 5 bases and J 1 base, with 13 bases left between them. CDR3 loop: CASSTEGFSGNTIYF. The DNA of the CDR3 is TGTGCCAGCAGTACTGAGGGTTTTTCTGGAAACACCATATATTTT. The full variable domain, in which reference TRBV9 and TRBJ1-3 provide the parts outside the CDR3, is DSGVTQTPKHLITATGQRVTLRCSPRSGDLSVYWYQQSLDQGLQFLIQYYNGEERAKGNILERFSAQQFPDLHSELNLSSLELGDSALYFCASSTEGFSGNTIYFGEGSWLTVV.

This clonotype has a count of ten or more. The chain employs TRBV20-1 and TRBJ2-1; 7 bases agree with TRBD2. V shed 5 bases and J 6 bases; nucleotides not matched to a gene: 13. This CDR3 has 15 residues. CDR1 and CDR2 from the germline V gene are DFQATT and SNEGSKA (reference sequence). CDR3 amino acids: CSAGGFGGRGNEQFF. The CDR3 bases are TGCAGTGCTGGGGGTTTCGGGGGGAGGGGCAATGAGCAGTTCTTC.